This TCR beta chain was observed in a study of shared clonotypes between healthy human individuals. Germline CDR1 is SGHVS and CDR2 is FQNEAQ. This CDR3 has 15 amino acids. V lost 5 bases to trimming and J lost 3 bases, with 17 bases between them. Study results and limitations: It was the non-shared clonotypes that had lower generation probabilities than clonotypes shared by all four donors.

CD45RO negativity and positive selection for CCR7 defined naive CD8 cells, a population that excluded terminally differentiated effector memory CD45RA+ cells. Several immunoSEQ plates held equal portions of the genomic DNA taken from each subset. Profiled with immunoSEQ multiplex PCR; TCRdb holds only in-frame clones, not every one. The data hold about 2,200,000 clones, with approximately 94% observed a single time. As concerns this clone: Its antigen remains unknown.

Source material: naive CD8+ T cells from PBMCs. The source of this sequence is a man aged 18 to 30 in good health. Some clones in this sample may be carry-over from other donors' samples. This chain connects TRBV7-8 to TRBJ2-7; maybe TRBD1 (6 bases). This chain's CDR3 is CASSTSGTRGYEQYF. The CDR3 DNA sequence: TGTGCCAGCAGCACCTCCGGGACACGAGGCTACGAGCAGTACTTC.